The rows below give T cell receptor beta chains drawn from one sample of a study of shared clonotypes between healthy human individuals. Measured with immunoSEQ multiplex PCR; TCRdb has only the in-frame clones, and not every one. Seen here are 550,000 to 800,000 clones, approximately 79% observed once, and the top ten hold about 1.7%. The sample comprised memory CD4+ T cells sorted from blood. These receptors all come from a woman in her twenties or thirties in good health. Both conserved end residues are part of each CDR3. D genes are given only for firm matches. Clone size appears in some rows only: once, few, many, or a class for an expanded clone.

TRBV28	.	TRBD1	TRBJ2-4	CASSSGQGIPLTKNIQYF	TGTGCCAGCAGTTCCGGACAGGGCATCCCGCTAACCAAAAACATTCAGTACTTC
TRBV11-3	.	TRBD1	TRBJ2-2	CASSPQGANTGELFF	TGTGCCAGCAGCCCACAGGGGGCGAACACCGGGGAGCTGTTTTTT
TRBV27	.	TRBD2	TRBJ2-7	CASSFTSGRYEQYF	TGTGCCAGCAGTTTTACTAGCGGGAGATACGAGCAGTACTTC
TRBV7-9	.	.	TRBJ2-3	CASSSDVGFSPLSDTQYF	TGTGCCAGCAGCTCCGACGTAGGGTTCTCCCCTTTGTCAGATACGCAGTATTTT
TRBV11-2	many	TRBD1	TRBJ2-7	CASRVQGDSYEQYF	TGTGCCAGCAGAGTACAGGGGGACTCCTACGAGCAGTACTTC
TRBV9	few	.	TRBJ2-7	CASSVDPSSYEQYF	TGTGCCAGCAGCGTAGATCCGAGCTCCTACGAGCAGTACTTC
TRBV28	.	TRBD2	TRBJ2-7	CASSSGLAGSNQYF	TGTGCCAGCAGTTCGGGACTAGCGGGATCAAACCAGTACTTC
TRBV28	.	.	TRBJ2-7	CASRTGTYEQYF	TGTGCCAGCAGAACGGGGACCTACGAGCAGTACTTC
TRBV25-1	.	.	TRBJ1-5	CASSENRAGNQPQHF	TGTGCCAGCAGTGAAAATAGGGCCGGCAATCAGCCCCAGCATTTT
TRBV10-2	.	TRBD1	TRBJ2-5	CASSRTGLKETQYF	TGCGCCAGCAGCCGGACAGGGCTTAAAGAGACCCAGTACTTC
TRBV5-8	once	TRBD2	TRBJ2-7	CASSGGGLIYEQYF	TGTGCCAGCAGCGGGGGAGGGCTAATCTACGAGCAGTACTTC
TRBV18	few	TRBD1	TRBJ1-4	CASADNSGTVNEKLFF	TGTGCCAGCGCAGACAACTCCGGGACAGTGAATGAAAAACTGTTTTTT
TRBV11-2	.	.	TRBJ1-3	CASSLGLIGSGNTIYF	TGTGCCAGCAGCTTAGGCCTCATTGGCTCTGGAAACACCATATATTTT
TRBV9	.	.	TRBJ1-4	CASSRESTNEKLFF	TGTGCCAGCAGTAGGGAATCAACTAATGAAAAACTGTTTTTT
TRBV6-6	.	.	TRBJ1-1	CASSTTGTTAF	TGTGCCAGCAGTACAACCGGGACGACCGCATTT
TRBV5-1	.	.	TRBJ2-6	CASRPSPVGSPLSGANVLTF	TGCGCCAGCAGACCCTCCCCCGTGGGCAGCCCCCTCTCTGGGGCCAACGTCCTGACTTTC
TRBV4-1	.	.	TRBJ2-1	CASSQSASPYNEQFF	TGCGCCAGCAGCCAATCCGCTAGCCCTTACAATGAGCAGTTCTTC
TRBV28	.	.	TRBJ2-4	CASSGIHLAKNIQYF	TGTGCCAGCAGCGGGATCCACTTAGCCAAAAACATTCAGTACTTC
TRBV29-1	.	TRBD2	TRBJ2-3	CSVKAGVGDTQYF	TGCAGCGTTAAAGCGGGAGTGGGAGATACGCAGTATTTT
TRBV4-1	.	.	TRBJ2-2	CASSQEGGLRELFF	TGCGCCAGCAGCCAAGAAGGAGGGTTGAGGGAGCTGTTTTTT
TRBV6-1	few	.	TRBJ2-4	CASRELALAKNIQYF	TGTGCCAGCAGGGAACTAGCTTTGGCCAAAAACATTCAGTACTTC
TRBV7-8	.	.	TRBJ1-2	CASSLALGLGYTF	TGTGCCAGCAGCTTAGCCTTGGGTCTTGGCTACACCTTC
TRBV6-5	.	.	TRBJ1-2	CASSWKRSAVNGYTF	TGTGCCAGCAGCTGGAAAAGGTCGGCAGTCAATGGCTACACCTTC
TRBV18	.	.	TRBJ2-5	CASSQRVGETQYF	TGTGCCAGCTCACAGAGAGTGGGAGAGACCCAGTACTTC
TRBV18	.	TRBD2	TRBJ2-3	CASSPIAGGVDTQYF	TGTGCCAGCTCACCGATAGCGGGAGGGGTAGATACGCAGTATTTT
TRBV18	.	TRBD1	TRBJ2-7	CASSPGQGVGEQYF	TGTGCCAGCTCACCGGGACAGGGGGTGGGCGAGCAGTACTTC
TRBV28	few	TRBD1	TRBJ2-3	CASSETGSLADTQYF	TGTGCCAGCAGCGAGACAGGGTCCCTGGCAGATACGCAGTATTTT
TRBV6-5	.	TRBD2	TRBJ2-3	CASSSGRLDTQYF	TGTGCCAGCAGTAGCGGGAGATTAGATACGCAGTATTTT
TRBV2	.	.	TRBJ1-3	CASTALGEAKGNTIYF	TGTGCCAGCACGGCGTTGGGGGAAGCGAAGGGAAACACCATATATTTT
TRBV29-1	few	.	TRBJ1-2	CSGARQLEGGYTF	TGCAGCGGGGCCAGGCAGTTAGAGGGAGGCTACACCTTC
TRBV6-5	few	.	TRBJ2-3	CASSLSRGDTQYF	TGTGCCAGCAGTCTCTCCCGGGGTGATACGCAGTATTTT
TRBV18	.	.	TRBJ1-3	CASSPDRDIGNTIYF	TGTGCCAGCTCACCCGACCGGGACATTGGAAACACCATATATTTT
TRBV6-1	.	.	TRBJ1-5	CASSEGWTLIIWRPQHF	TGTGCCAGCAGTGAAGGATGGACGTTGATCATCTGGCGGCCCCAGCATTTT